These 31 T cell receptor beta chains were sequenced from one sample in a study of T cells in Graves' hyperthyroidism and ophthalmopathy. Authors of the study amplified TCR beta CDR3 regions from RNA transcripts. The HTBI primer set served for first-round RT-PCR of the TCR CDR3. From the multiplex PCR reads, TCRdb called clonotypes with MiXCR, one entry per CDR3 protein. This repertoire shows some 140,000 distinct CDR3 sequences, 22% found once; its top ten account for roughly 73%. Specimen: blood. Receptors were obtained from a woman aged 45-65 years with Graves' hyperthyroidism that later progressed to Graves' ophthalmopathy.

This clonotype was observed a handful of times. The CDR3 DNA is TGTGCCAGCAGTTTACGACAGGGTGGTCTTGGTAACTATGGCTACACCTTC. As protein: CASSLRQGGLGNYGYTF. The chain is built from TRBV12-3 or TRBV12-4 and TRBJ1-2; 7 bases map to TRBD1. CDR3 length equals 17 residues. Trimming removed 2 bases from V and 1 base from J; junction bases left unmatched: 10.

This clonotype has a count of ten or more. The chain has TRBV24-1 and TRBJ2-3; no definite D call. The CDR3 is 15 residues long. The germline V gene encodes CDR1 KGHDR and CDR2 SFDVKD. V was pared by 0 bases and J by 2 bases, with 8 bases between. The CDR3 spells CATSDLGQNTDTQYF. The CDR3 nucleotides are TGTGCCACCAGTGATTTGGGGCAGAACACAGATACGCAGTATTTT.

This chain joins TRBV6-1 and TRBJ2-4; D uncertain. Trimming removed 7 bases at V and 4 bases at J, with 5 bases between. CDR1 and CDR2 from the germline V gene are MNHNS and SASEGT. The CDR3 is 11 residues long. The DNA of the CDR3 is TGTGCCAGCAATCAGAAAAACATTCAGTACTTC. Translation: CASNQKNIQYF.

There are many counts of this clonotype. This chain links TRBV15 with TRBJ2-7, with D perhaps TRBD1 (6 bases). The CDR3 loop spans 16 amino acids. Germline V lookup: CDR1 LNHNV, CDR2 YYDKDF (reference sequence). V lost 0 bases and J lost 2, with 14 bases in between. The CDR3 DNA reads TGTGCCACCAGCAGAGATACCGGGACACCACCCTACGAGCAGTACTTC. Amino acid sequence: CATSRDTGTPPYEQYF.

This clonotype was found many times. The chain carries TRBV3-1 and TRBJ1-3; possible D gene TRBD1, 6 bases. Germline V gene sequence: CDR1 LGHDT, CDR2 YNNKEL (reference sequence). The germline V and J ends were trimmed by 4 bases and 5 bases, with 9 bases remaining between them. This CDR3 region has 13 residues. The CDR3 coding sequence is TGTGCCAGCAGCCCGGACAGTCGAAACACCATATATTTT. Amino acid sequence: CASSPDSRNTIYF.

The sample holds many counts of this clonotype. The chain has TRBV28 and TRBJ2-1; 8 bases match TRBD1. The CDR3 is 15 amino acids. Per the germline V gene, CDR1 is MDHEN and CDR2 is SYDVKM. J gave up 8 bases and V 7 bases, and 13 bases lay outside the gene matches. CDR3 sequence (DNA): TGTGCCAGCACCTTGATGAGGACAGGGAGCCATGAGCAGTTCTTC. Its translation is CASTLMRTGSHEQFF.

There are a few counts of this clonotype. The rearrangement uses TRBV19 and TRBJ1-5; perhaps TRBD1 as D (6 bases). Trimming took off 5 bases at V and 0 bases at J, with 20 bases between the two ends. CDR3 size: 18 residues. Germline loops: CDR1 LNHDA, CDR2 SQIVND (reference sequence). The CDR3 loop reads CASSQKRGKGDSNQPQHF. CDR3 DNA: TGTGCCAGTAGTCAAAAACGGGGAAAGGGGGATAGCAATCAGCCCCAGCATTTT.

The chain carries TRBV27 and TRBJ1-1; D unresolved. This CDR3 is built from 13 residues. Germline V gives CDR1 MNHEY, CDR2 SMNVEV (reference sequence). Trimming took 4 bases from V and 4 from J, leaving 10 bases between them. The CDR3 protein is CASSSYPGTEAFF. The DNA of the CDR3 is TGTGCCAGCAGTTCTTACCCGGGCACTGAAGCTTTCTTT.

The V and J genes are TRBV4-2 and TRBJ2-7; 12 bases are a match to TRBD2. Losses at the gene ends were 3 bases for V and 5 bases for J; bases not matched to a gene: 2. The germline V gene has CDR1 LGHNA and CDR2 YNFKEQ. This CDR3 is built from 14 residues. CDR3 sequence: CASSQRLAGDEQYF. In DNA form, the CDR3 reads TGTGCCAGCAGCCAGAGACTAGCGGGAGACGAGCAGTACTTC.

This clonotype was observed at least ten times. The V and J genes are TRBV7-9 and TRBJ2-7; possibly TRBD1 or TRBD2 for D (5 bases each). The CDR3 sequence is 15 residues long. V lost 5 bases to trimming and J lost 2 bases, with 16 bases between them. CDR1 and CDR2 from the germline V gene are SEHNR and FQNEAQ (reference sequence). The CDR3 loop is CASSRPGPTTYEQYF. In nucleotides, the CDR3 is TGTGCCAGCAGCCGCCCGGGACCGACAACCTACGAGCAGTACTTC.

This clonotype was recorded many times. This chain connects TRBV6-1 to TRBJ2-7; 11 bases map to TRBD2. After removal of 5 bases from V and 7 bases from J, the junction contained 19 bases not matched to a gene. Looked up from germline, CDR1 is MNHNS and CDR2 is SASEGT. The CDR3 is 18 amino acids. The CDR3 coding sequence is TGTGCCAGCAGTTATTTCGACCTAGCGGGAGGAGGGAGAAGGGAGCAGTACTTC. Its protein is CASSYFDLAGGGRREQYF.

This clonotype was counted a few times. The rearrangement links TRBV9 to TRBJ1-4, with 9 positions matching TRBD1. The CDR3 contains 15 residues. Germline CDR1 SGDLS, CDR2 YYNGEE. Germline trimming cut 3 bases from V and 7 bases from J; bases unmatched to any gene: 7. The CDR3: CASSESGTGSEKLFF. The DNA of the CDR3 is TGTGCCAGCAGCGAGTCCGGGACAGGGAGTGAAAAACTGTTTTTT.

The CDR3 coding sequence is TGTGCCAGCAGTGCTTGGCAGGGTAGCACCGGGGAGCTGTTTTTT. It is translated as CASSAWQGSTGELFF. This chain uses TRBV2 with TRBJ2-2, with D possibly being TRBD1 (5 bases). The CDR3 consists of 15 residues. V lost 4 bases and J 4 bases, leaving 13 bases between the germline ends. Per the germline V gene, CDR1 is SNHLY and CDR2 is FYNNEI.

CDR3 in amino acids: CASSLAGDGYGYTF. For the CDR3, the DNA is TGTGCCAGCAGCTTAGCAGGGGACGGCTATGGCTACACCTTC. This chain connects TRBV11-2 to TRBJ1-2; D perhaps matches TRBD1 (6 bases). The CDR3 has 14 amino acids. The ends were cut back, 1 base at V and 4 bases at J, with 10 bases in the middle. Germline CDR1 SGHAT, CDR2 FQNNGV.

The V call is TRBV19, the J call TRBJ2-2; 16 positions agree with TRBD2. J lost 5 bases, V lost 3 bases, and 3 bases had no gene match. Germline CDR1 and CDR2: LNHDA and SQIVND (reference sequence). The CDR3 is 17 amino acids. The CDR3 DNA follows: TGTGCCAGTAGTATGGGACTAGCGGGAGGGACTACCGGGGAGCTGTTTTTT. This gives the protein CASSMGLAGGTTGELFF.

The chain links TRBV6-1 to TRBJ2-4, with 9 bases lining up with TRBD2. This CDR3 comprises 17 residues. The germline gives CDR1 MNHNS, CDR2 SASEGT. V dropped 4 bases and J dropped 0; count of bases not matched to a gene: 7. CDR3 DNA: TGTGCCAGCAGTGCACAGACTAGCGGAGGAGCCAAAAACATTCAGTACTTC. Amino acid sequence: CASSAQTSGGAKNIQYF.

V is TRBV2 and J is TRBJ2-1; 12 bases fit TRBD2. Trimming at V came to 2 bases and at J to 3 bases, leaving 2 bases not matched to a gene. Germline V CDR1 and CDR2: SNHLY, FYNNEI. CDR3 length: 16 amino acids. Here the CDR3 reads CASSEWTSGIYNEQFF. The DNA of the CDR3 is TGTGCCAGCAGTGAATGGACTAGCGGGATCTACAATGAGCAGTTCTTC. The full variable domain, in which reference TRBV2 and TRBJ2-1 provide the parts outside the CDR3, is EPEVTQTPSHQVTQMGQEVILRCVPISNHLYFYWYRQILGQKVEFLVSFYNNEISEKSEIFDDQFSVERPDGSNFTLKIRSTKLEDSAMYFCASSEWTSGIYNEQFFGPGTRLTVL.

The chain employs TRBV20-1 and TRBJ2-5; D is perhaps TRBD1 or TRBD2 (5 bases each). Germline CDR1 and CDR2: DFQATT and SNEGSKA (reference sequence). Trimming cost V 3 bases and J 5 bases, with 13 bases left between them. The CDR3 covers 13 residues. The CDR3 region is CSARGRERETQYF. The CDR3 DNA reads TGCAGTGCTAGGGGCAGGGAGCGGGAGACCCAGTACTTC.

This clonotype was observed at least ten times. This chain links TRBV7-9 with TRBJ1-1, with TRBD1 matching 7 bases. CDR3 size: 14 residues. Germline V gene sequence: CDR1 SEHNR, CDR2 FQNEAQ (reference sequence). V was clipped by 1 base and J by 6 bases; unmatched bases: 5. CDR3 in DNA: TGTGCCAGCAGCTTAGGGTCCGGACAGGCTGAAGCTTTCTTT. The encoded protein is CASSLGSGQAEAFF.

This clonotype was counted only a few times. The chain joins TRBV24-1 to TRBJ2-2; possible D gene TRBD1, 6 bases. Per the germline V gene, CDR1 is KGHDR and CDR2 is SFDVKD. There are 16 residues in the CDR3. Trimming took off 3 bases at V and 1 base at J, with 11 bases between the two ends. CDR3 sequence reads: CATSDPGQGNTGELFF. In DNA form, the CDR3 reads TGTGCCACCAGTGATCCGGGACAAGGGAACACCGGGGAGCTGTTTTTT.

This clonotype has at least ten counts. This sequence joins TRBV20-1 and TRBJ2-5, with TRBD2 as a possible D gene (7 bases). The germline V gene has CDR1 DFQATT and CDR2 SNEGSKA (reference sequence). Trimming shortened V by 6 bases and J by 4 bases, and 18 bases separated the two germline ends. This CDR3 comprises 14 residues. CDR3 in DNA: TGCAGTGCCCTCAGGGGCGGGAGTGGAGAGACCCAGTACTTC. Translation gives CSALRGGSGETQYF.

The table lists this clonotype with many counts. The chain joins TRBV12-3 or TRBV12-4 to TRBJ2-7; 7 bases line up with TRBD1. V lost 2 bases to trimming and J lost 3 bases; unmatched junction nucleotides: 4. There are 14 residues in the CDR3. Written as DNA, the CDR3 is TGTGCCAGCAGTTTATCGTCAGGGGGCTACGAGCAGTACTTC. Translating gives CASSLSSGGYEQYF.

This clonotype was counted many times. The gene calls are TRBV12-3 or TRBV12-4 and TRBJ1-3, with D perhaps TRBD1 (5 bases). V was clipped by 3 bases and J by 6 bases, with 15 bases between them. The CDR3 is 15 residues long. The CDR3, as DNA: TGTGCCAGCAGTTTGGGGCGGACTCTGGAAAACACCATATATTTT. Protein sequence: CASSLGRTLENTIYF.

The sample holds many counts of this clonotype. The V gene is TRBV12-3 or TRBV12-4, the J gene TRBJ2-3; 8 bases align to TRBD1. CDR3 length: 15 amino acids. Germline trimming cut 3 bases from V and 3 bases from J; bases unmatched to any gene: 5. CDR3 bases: TGTGCCAGCAGTTTGACAGGGGAGGTAACAGATACGCAGTATTTT. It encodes CASSLTGEVTDTQYF.

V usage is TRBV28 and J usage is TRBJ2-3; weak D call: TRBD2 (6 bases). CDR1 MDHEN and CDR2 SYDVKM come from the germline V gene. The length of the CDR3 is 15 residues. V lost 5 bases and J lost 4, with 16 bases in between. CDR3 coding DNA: TGTGCCAGCAGTCTCCCAGGAGGGCGGTCAGATACGCAGTATTTT. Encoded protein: CASSLPGGRSDTQYF.

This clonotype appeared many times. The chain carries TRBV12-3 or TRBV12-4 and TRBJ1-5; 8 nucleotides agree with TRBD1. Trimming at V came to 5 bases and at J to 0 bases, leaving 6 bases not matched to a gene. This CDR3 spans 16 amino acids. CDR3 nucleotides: TGTGCCAGCAGTCTAAGACAGGGGAATAGCAATCAGCCCCAGCATTTT. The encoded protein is CASSLRQGNSNQPQHF.

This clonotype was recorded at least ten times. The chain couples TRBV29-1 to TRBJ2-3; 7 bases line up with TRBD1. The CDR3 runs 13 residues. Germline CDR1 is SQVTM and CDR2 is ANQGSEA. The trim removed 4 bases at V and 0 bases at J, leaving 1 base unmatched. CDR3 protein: CSVVGQSTDTQYF. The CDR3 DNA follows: TGCAGCGTTGTGGGACAGAGCACAGATACGCAGTATTTT.

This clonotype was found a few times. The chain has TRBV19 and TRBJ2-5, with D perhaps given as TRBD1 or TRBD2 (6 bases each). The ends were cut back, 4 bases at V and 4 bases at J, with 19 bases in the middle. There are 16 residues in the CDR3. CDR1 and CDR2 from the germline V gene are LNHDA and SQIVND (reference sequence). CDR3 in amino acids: CASSKQGRGGSETQYF. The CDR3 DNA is TGTGCCAGTAGTAAGCAGGGGCGAGGGGGGTCAGAGACCCAGTACTTC.

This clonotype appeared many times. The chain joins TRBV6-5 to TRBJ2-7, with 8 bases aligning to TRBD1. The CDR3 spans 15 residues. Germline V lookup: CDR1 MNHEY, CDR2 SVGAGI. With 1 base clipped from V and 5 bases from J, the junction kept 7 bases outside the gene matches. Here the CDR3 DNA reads TGTGCCAGCAGTTACTGGAAACCAGGGGGCGACGAGCAGTACTTC. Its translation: CASSYWKPGGDEQYF.

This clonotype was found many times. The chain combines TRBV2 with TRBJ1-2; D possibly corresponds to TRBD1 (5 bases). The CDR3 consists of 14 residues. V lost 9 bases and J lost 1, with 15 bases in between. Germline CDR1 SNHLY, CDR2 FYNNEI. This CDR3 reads CARTGTDVNYGYTF. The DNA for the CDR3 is TGTGCCAGAACCGGGACGGATGTTAACTATGGCTACACCTTC.

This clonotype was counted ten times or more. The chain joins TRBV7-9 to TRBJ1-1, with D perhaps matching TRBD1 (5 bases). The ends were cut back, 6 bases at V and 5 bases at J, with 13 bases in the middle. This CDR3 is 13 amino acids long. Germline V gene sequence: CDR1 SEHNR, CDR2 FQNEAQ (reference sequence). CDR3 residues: CASSGEGMTEAFF. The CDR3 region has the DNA TGTGCCAGCAGTGGTGAGGGGATGACTGAAGCTTTCTTT. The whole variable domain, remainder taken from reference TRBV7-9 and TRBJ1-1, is DTGVSQNPRHKITKRGQNVTFRCDPISEHNRLYWYRQTLGQGPEFLTYFQNEAQLEKSRLLSDRFSAERPKGSFSTLEIQRTEQGDSAMYLCASSGEGMTEAFFGQGTRLTVV.